The clone carrying this T cell receptor (beta chain) was detected ten times or more. TCRdb re-called the PCR reads via MiXCR. This table holds 20,000 to 30,000 clones, roughly a quarter found once. Trimming took off 1 base at V and 4 bases at J, with 17 bases between the two ends. The germline gives CDR1 SGHTS, CDR2 YDEGEE. The length of the CDR3 is 17 residues. The data belong to a study of metastatic and nonmetastatic thyroid tumors. Patients underwent thyroid surgery, and none had received any treatment before it. The receptor comes from a male donor with papillary thyroid cancer or a benign thyroid nodule (not recorded which). Some clones in this sample may be carry-over from other donors' samples. Source material: tumor tissue. The rearrangement links TRBV5-8 to TRBJ1-4; D might be TRBD1 (5 bases). Written as DNA, the CDR3 is TGTGCCAGCAGCTTGCCCCTTGGGACGGATCTTAATGAAAAACTGTTTTTT. This gives the protein CASSLPLGTDLNEKLFF.